This passage covers 13 T cell receptor beta chains from one sample sequenced in a study of shared clonotypes between healthy human individuals. Some clones are missing from TCRdb's copy, which holds only in-frame ones; the method was immunoSEQ multiplex PCR. The sample lists under 2.5 million clones, 80% to 95% occurring once. The source material was naive CD4+ T cells from PBMCs. Subset defined: CD45RA+ positively selected. Source of these receptors: a man between 18 and 35 years old in good health. Some clones in this sample may be carry-over from other donors' samples.

The V call is TRBV19, the J call TRBJ1-1, with D possibly matching TRBD1 (5 bases). V lost 6 bases to trimming and J lost 3 bases, with 14 bases between them. This CDR3 region has 14 residues. The V gene's germline CDR1 is LNHDA and CDR2 SQIVND (reference sequence). The CDR3, as DNA: TGTGCCAGTAGCCGACAGACCGGCGACACTGAAGCTTTCTTT. It yields the protein CASSRQTGDTEAFF.

This clone was counted a single time. The chain combines TRBV6-5 with TRBJ1-2; D may be TRBD1 (5 bases). V lost 4 bases and J 0 bases, leaving 12 bases between the germline ends. In germline, CDR1 is MNHEY, CDR2 SVGAGI. The CDR3 runs 15 residues. The CDR3 reads CASSSGGGTNYGYTF. CDR3 bases: TGTGCCAGCAGTTCGGGGGGTGGCACTAACTATGGCTACACCTTC.

The CDR3 nucleotides are TGTGCCAGCAAGGGACTAGGGAATGAGCAGTTCTTC. Its translation is CASKGLGNEQFF. This chain joins TRBV6-6 and TRBJ2-1, with 8 bases that match TRBD2. V shed 7 bases, J shed 7 bases, and the junction held 3 bases outside the gene matches. The germline CDR1 and CDR2 sequences are MNHNY and SVGAGI (reference sequence). The CDR3 consists of 12 residues.

Points on this clone: Within the sample, other DNA sequences also encode this same CDR3. The chain has TRBV30 and TRBJ1-1; D unclear. Germline CDR1 reads GTSNPN; CDR2 reads SVGIG (reference sequence). The CDR3 is 13 amino acids. With 0 bases removed from V and 0 bases from J, the gap between germline ends came to 5 bases. The CDR3 nucleotides are TGTGCCTGGAGTGTTGCCTTGAACACTGAAGCTTTCTTT. Translation: CAWSVALNTEAFF.

The chain recombines TRBV4-2 with TRBJ2-1; 13 positions match TRBD2. The CDR3 is made up of 15 amino acids. Germline V lookup: CDR1 LGHNA, CDR2 YNFKEQ. The junction had 6 bases not matched to a gene; V was cut back by 4 bases and J by 9 bases. The CDR3 DNA sequence: TGTGCCAGCAGCCTCCGGACTAGCGGGAGTGGTGAGCAGTTCTTC. It is translated as CASSLRTSGSGEQFF.

V and J are TRBV30 and TRBJ2-5; 10 bases align to TRBD2. Germline V gene data show CDR1 as GTSNPN and CDR2 as SVGIG (reference sequence). With 2 bases clipped from V and 4 bases from J, the junction kept 13 bases outside the gene matches. The CDR3 is 17 residues long. Here the CDR3 DNA reads TGTGCCTGGAGTAAGGGCCTAGCGGGAGAATATAGAGAGACCCAGTACTTC. It is translated as CAWSKGLAGEYRETQYF.

V is TRBV11-2 and J is TRBJ2-4; D ambiguous. The V gene lost 2 bases and the J gene lost 6 bases, with 8 bases spanning the gap. Germline assignment: CDR1 SGHAT and CDR2 FQNNGV. There are 13 residues in the CDR3. The CDR3: CASSLWSLNIQYF. DNA for the CDR3: TGTGCCAGCAGCTTATGGAGTCTAAACATTCAGTACTTC.

The chain joins TRBV30 to TRBJ1-1, with TRBD1 identical over 7 bases. The junction had 11 bases not matched to a gene; V was cut back by 5 bases and J by 5 bases. Germline V gene lookup returns CDR1 GTSNPN and CDR2 SVGIG (reference sequence). The CDR3 is made up of 14 amino acids. CDR3 DNA sequence: TGTGCCTGGGCCAAAGGGGGCTCGAGAACTGAAGCTTTCTTT. This codes for CAWAKGGSRTEAFF.

In regard to this clone: The same CDR3 can be traced to other DNA sequences in this sample. The CDR3 DNA is TGTGCCAGCTCGTCCGGGACGGGAGCCTACGAGCAGTACTTC. This encodes CASSSGTGAYEQYF. The V gene is TRBV18, the J gene TRBJ2-7; tentatively, D is TRBD2 (6 bases). V lost 6 bases and J 2 bases, leaving 14 bases between the germline ends. This CDR3 has 14 amino acids. The germline CDR1 and CDR2 sequences are KGHSH and LQKENI.

This chain connects TRBV29-1 to TRBJ2-7; no clear D gene. This CDR3 spans 12 amino acids. Per the germline V gene, CDR1 is SQVTM and CDR2 is ANQGSEA. V was pared by 3 bases and J by 3 bases, with 9 bases between. CDR3 sequence: CSVDIPYYEQYF. CDR3 DNA: TGCAGCGTTGATATCCCCTACTACGAGCAGTACTTC.

This rearrangement joins TRBV6-1 to TRBJ2-1; the D is unclear. Germline CDR1 reads MNHNS; CDR2 reads SASEGT. The CDR3 loop spans 13 amino acids. V lost 4 bases and J 2 bases, leaving 6 bases between the germline ends. Written as DNA, the CDR3 is TGTGCCAGCAGTGGCATTACCTACAATGAGCAGTTCTTC. Translating gives CASSGITYNEQFF.

The V and J genes are TRBV18 and TRBJ2-1; possible D gene TRBD1, 5 bases. CDR3 length equals 14 residues. In germline, CDR1 is KGHSH, CDR2 LQKENI. Trimming removed 4 bases from V and 9 bases from J, with 16 bases in between. The chain's CDR3 is CASSLLNGQGEQFF. The DNA for the CDR3 is TGTGCCAGCTCACTACTGAACGGGCAGGGTGAGCAGTTCTTC.

V and J are TRBV4-2 and TRBJ2-4; 13 bases agree with TRBD2. Germline assignment: CDR1 LGHNA and CDR2 YNFKEQ. CDR3 size: 21 residues. The V gene end was trimmed by 0 bases and the J gene end by 2 bases; junction bases not matched to a gene: 13. CDR3 region: CASSQEMGTSGRVLTKNIQYF. DNA of the CDR3: TGTGCCAGCAGCCAAGAAATGGGTACTAGCGGGAGGGTTTTGACCAAAAACATTCAGTACTTC.